Listed below are T cell receptor beta chains from one sample, sequenced in a study of breast tumors, draining lymph nodes, adjacent tissues. TCRdb itself ran the multiplex PCR reads through MiXCR, one entry per CDR3 protein. The sample consists of approximately 90,000 distinct CDR3 sequences, approximately 30% of them appearing once. The sample was axillary lymph node tissue. Every receptor here comes from a female donor with breast cancer. Some clones in this sample may be carry-over from other donors' samples. Both conserved end residues are part of each CDR3. A D gene is named only where the DNA matches it firmly. Size tells how often a clone was seen (once, few, many) or the class of an expanded clone, and some rows leave it out.

abundance: many
d_gene: .
j_gene: TRBJ1-5
v_gene: TRBV20-1
CDR3nt: TGCAGTGCTAAGGACGAAACCGGCAATCAGCCCCAGCATTTT
CDR3aa: CSAKDETGNQPQHF

abundance: many
d_gene: .
j_gene: TRBJ1-2
v_gene: TRBV13
CDR3nt: TGTGCCAGCAGCGCGCAGGGCTATGGCTACACCTTC
CDR3aa: CASSAQGYGYTF

abundance: .
d_gene: .
j_gene: TRBJ2-7
v_gene: TRBV28
CDR3nt: TGTGCCAGCAAGCAGGATTACGAGCAGTACTTC
CDR3aa: CASKQDYEQYF

abundance: many
d_gene: .
j_gene: TRBJ2-6
v_gene: TRBV13
CDR3nt: TGTGCCAGCAGCCCCAACCTTCTGGCGGGCATTAGCTCTGGGGCCAACGTCCTGACTTTC
CDR3aa: CASSPNLLAGISSGANVLTF

abundance: many
d_gene: TRBD2
j_gene: TRBJ2-3
v_gene: TRBV20-1
CDR3nt: TGCAGTGCTCAGGGACTAGCGGGAGTGAGCACAGATACGCAGTATTTT
CDR3aa: CSAQGLAGVSTDTQYF

abundance: many
d_gene: .
j_gene: TRBJ1-3
v_gene: TRBV20-1
CDR3nt: TGCAGTGCTAGGGACGCAAACTCTGGAAACACCATATATTTT
CDR3aa: CSARDANSGNTIYF

abundance: many
d_gene: .
j_gene: TRBJ2-3
v_gene: TRBV4-3
CDR3nt: TGCGCCAGCAGCCAACATAGAGGCTATGGGGGTCCAGATACGCAGTATTTT
CDR3aa: CASSQHRGYGGPDTQYF

abundance: many
d_gene: TRBD1
j_gene: TRBJ2-7
v_gene: TRBV5-6
CDR3nt: TGTGCCAGCAGCGGGACGGGACAGGGAATCCCCTACGAGCAGTACTTC
CDR3aa: CASSGTGQGIPYEQYF

abundance: .
d_gene: .
j_gene: TRBJ1-5
v_gene: TRBV12-3/TRBV12-4
CDR3nt: TGTGCCAGCAGTTTCGGGGAGCGGAATCAGCCCCAGCATTTT
CDR3aa: CASSFGERNQPQHF

abundance: many
d_gene: TRBD2
j_gene: TRBJ2-1
v_gene: TRBV30
CDR3nt: TGTGCCTGGAGTGACACCAGCGGGAGGGCCTACAATGAGCAGTTCTTC
CDR3aa: CAWSDTSGRAYNEQFF

abundance: few
d_gene: .
j_gene: TRBJ1-5
v_gene: TRBV6-2/TRBV6-3
CDR3nt: TGTGCCAGCAGTCGGACTAGCGGGAGATCCCCCGAGCATTTT
CDR3aa: CASSRTSGRSPEHF

abundance: .
d_gene: TRBD2
j_gene: TRBJ2-2
v_gene: TRBV7-7
CDR3nt: TGTGCCAGCAGACGGGGGACTATCGCCGGGGAGCTGTTTTTT
CDR3aa: CASRRGTIAGELFF

abundance: .
d_gene: TRBD2
j_gene: TRBJ2-3
v_gene: TRBV6-5
CDR3nt: TGTGCCAGCAGTCGAAGGGGTACTAGCGGGAGCACAGATACGCGGTATTTT
CDR3aa: CASSRRGTSGSTDTRYF

abundance: many
d_gene: .
j_gene: TRBJ2-3
v_gene: TRBV19
CDR3nt: TGTGCCAGTAGAAAGGGGGGCACAGATACGCAGTATTTT
CDR3aa: CASRKGGTDTQYF

abundance: many
d_gene: .
j_gene: TRBJ2-3
v_gene: TRBV7-2
CDR3nt: TGTGCCAGCAGCCAACAGGGAAGTAGCACAGATACGCAGTATTTT
CDR3aa: CASSQQGSSTDTQYF

abundance: many
d_gene: .
j_gene: TRBJ2-7
v_gene: TRBV9
CDR3nt: TGTGCCAGCAGCGTCGAGGGCAACAGGGAGAATACCTACGAGCAGTACTTC
CDR3aa: CASSVEGNRENTYEQYF

abundance: .
d_gene: .
j_gene: TRBJ2-2
v_gene: TRBV15
CDR3nt: TGTGCCACCAGCAGAGATCCCACCGGGGAGCTGTTTTTT
CDR3aa: CATSRDPTGELFF

abundance: .
d_gene: TRBD1
j_gene: TRBJ2-7
v_gene: TRBV6-2/TRBV6-3
CDR3nt: TGTGCCAGCAGTCACGGGACAGCCGTAGGAGAGCAGTACTTC
CDR3aa: CASSHGTAVGEQYF

abundance: .
d_gene: TRBD1
j_gene: TRBJ2-7
v_gene: TRBV6-5
CDR3nt: TGTGCCAGCAGTTGGACAGGGGCGTCCTACGAGCAGTACTTC
CDR3aa: CASSWTGASYEQYF

abundance: many
d_gene: TRBD1
j_gene: TRBJ1-3
v_gene: TRBV7-9
CDR3nt: TGTGCCAGCAGCGCATCCGGGACAGCCTACCCTGGAAACACCATATATTTT
CDR3aa: CASSASGTAYPGNTIYF

abundance: .
d_gene: TRBD2
j_gene: TRBJ2-1
v_gene: TRBV6-5
CDR3nt: TGTGCCAGCAGTCGGCGGGGAGGGCCCGATGAGCAGTTCTTC
CDR3aa: CASSRRGGPDEQFF

abundance: many
d_gene: .
j_gene: TRBJ2-2
v_gene: TRBV20-1
CDR3nt: TGCAGTGCTAGAGATAGAGTGGACACCGGGGAGCTGTTTTTT
CDR3aa: CSARDRVDTGELFF